This T cell receptor (beta chain) was sequenced in a study of neurological immune-mediated disorders. Synthesis of cDNA was performed by 5'RACE using 10-nucleotide random UMIs. From 15-18 subjects, over 180 million TCR-beta sequences were obtained in each sequencing run. MiXCR was run by TCRdb on the 5' RACE reads, yielding one entry per CDR3 protein. Seen here are about 79,000 distinct CDR3 sequences, about 14% observed once, and the top ten hold 6.5% to 8%. This clonotype was detected ten times or more. CDR3 length: 13 residues. Germline-derived CDR1 and CDR2 are SGHNT and YENEEA. The sequence was obtained from a woman aged 50 to 60 in good health. The chain recombines TRBV11-3 with TRBJ2-7; D gene unclear. Input material: PBMCs. CDR3 bases: TGTGCAAGTATGGTAGCAATGGGGTACGAGCAGTACTTC. Translation: CASMVAMGYEQYF.